The 20 T cell receptor beta chains reported below all come from one sample, sequenced in a study of high-grade serous ovarian cancer treatment subgroups. Profiled with immunoSEQ multiplex PCR; TCRdb holds only in-frame clones, not every one. The sample lists more than 400 clones, about 73% seen once, with around 20% in the top ten. Tumor samples were taken before definitive surgery or chemotherapy. The sample comprised tumor tissue. These receptors all stem from a human donor with high-grade serous ovarian cancer.

The rearrangement links TRBV7-2 to TRBJ1-3, with no clear D. With 3 bases removed from V and 4 bases from J, the gap between germline ends came to 4 bases. Germline assignment: CDR1 SGHTA and CDR2 FQGNSA. CDR3 size: 12 residues. The CDR3 loop reads CASSLTGNTIYF. CDR3 DNA sequence: TGTGCCAGCAGCTTGACAGGAAACACCATATATTTT.

V and J are TRBV28 and TRBJ2-5; D unclear. The assigned J gene may be wrong: the sequence end matches TRBJ2-7 better. This CDR3 comprises 12 residues. Germline values: CDR1 MDHEN, CDR2 SYDVKM. The CDR3: CASSFLLYEQYF. The CDR3 DNA follows: TGTGCCAGCAGTTTTCTGCTCTACGAGCAGTACTTC.

The gene calls are TRBV4-1 and TRBJ2-2; 7 bases map to TRBD1. Per germline, CDR1 MGHRA and CDR2 YSYEKL. This CDR3 contains 17 residues. J gave up 1 base and V 0 bases, and 5 bases lay outside the gene matches. CDR3 nucleotide sequence: TGCGCCAGCAGCCAAGAAGAGGGGGCAGTGAACACCGGGGAGCTGTTTTTT. Protein sequence: CASSQEEGAVNTGELFF.

This chain joins TRBV2 and TRBJ1-1, with D unclear. CDR3 size: 14 residues. Per germline, CDR1 SNHLY and CDR2 FYNNEI. Trimming cost V 3 bases and J 3 bases, with 11 bases left between them. DNA for the CDR3: TGTGCCAGCAGTGAGGAGAGATATTACACTGAAGCTTTCTTT. Translating it yields CASSEERYYTEAFF. Full variable domain (remainder filled in from reference TRBV2 and TRBJ1-1): EPEVTQTPSHQVTQMGQEVILRCVPISNHLYFYWYRQILGQKVEFLVSFYNNEISEKSEIFDDQFSVERPDGSNFTLKIRSTKLEDSAMYFCASSEERYYTEAFFGQGTRLTVV.

The chain recombines TRBV6-5 with TRBJ2-2; D not resolved. The CDR3 contains 14 residues. V was trimmed by 0 bases and J by 6 bases, leaving 8 bases between them. Germline V CDR1 and CDR2: MNHEY, SVGAGI. CDR3 in amino acids: CASSYSIQPGELFF. DNA of the CDR3: TGTGCCAGCAGTTACTCGATCCAACCCGGGGAGCTGTTTTTT.

The chain is built from TRBV23-1 and TRBJ1-6; D remains unclear. TRBV23-1 is classed as an ORF, of uncertain function. V dropped 11 bases and J dropped 7 bases, with 30 bases sitting between them. This CDR3 is 18 amino acids long. The CDR3 here is CALPPPVPPRLENSPLHF. The DNA of the CDR3 is TGCGCCTTACCACCCCCCGTTCCACCCCGGTTAGAAAATTCACCCCTCCACTTT.

This chain joins TRBV28 and TRBJ2-7, with 13 positions matching TRBD2. The J segment lost 5 bases and the V segment lost 8 bases, leaving 3 bases of the junction unmatched. In germline, CDR1 is MDHEN, CDR2 SYDVKM. The CDR3 sequence is 13 residues long. The CDR3 coding sequence is TGTGCCAGCGGACTAGCGGGGGTGGACGAGCAGTACTTC. Amino acid sequence: CASGLAGVDEQYF.

The chain has TRBV9 and TRBJ2-1; 8 nucleotides match TRBD2. The germline V gene has CDR1 SGDLS and CDR2 YYNGEE. The CDR3 runs 15 residues. With 1 base clipped from V and 3 bases from J, the junction kept 3 bases outside the gene matches. CDR3 nucleotides: TGTGCCAGCAGCGTATCGGGGGGGGACTACAATGAGCAGTTCTTC. Its protein product is CASSVSGGDYNEQFF.

This rearrangement joins TRBV7-2 to TRBJ1-2; maybe TRBD1 (6 bases). The CDR3 extends over 14 amino acids. Germline loops: CDR1 SGHTA, CDR2 FQGNSA. V lost 5 bases and J 5 bases, leaving 15 bases between the germline ends. The CDR3 DNA is TGTGCCAGCAGCCCGACAGGCGGCTTTTATGGCTACACCTTC. It is translated as CASSPTGGFYGYTF.

V gene TRBV6-4 combines with J gene TRBJ2-1; the D gene is possibly TRBD1 (6 bases). Germline V lookup: CDR1 MRHNA, CDR2 SNTAGT. The CDR3 totals 12 residues. V lost 4 bases, J lost 7 bases, and 8 bases lay in between. The CDR3 loop reads CASSAQGNEQFF. The CDR3 DNA reads TGTGCCAGCAGTGCACAGGGAAATGAGCAGTTCTTC.

This clone was seen a handful of times. No DNA is shown, since the ends of the CDR3 on it are uncertain; the CDR3 is the one TCRdb lists. The V gene is TRBV11-2, the J gene TRBJ1-1. Germline V gene sequence: CDR1 SGHAT, CDR2 FQNNGV. A total of 14 residues make up the CDR3, ends included. CDR3 sequence reads: CASSLGLSGLEAFF.

The chain links TRBV29-1 to TRBJ2-1; 8 positions match TRBD2. This CDR3 spans 12 amino acids. J was trimmed by 12 bases and V by 7 bases; bases with no gene match: 11. CDR1 and CDR2 from the germline V gene are SQVTM and ANQGSEA. CDR3 amino acids: CSAGGESLRQFF. CDR3 bases: TGCAGCGCCGGGGGGGAATCCCTACGGCAGTTCTTC.

The chain combines TRBV4-3 with TRBJ1-2; D gene uncertain. This CDR3 contains 15 residues. Trimming removed 0 bases from V and 5 bases from J, with 13 bases in between. CDR1 is LGHNA and CDR2 is YSLEER in the germline V gene. CDR3 loop: CASSQESSDLYGYTF. The DNA for the CDR3 is TGCGCCAGCAGCCAAGAATCGTCAGACCTGTATGGCTACACCTTC.

The V gene is TRBV7-9, the J gene TRBJ2-5; D is tentatively TRBD1 or TRBD2 (5 bases each). V shed 4 bases and J shed 3 bases, with 18 bases lying between them. The CDR3 is made up of 16 amino acids. Germline lookup yields CDR1 SEHNR and CDR2 FQNEAQ (reference sequence). This CDR3 reads CASSSHTRGLKETQYF. The CDR3, as DNA: TGTGCCAGCAGCTCCCATACCCGGGGCCTAAAAGAGACCCAGTACTTC. Combining the CDR3 with reference TRBV7-9 and TRBJ2-5 gives the whole variable domain DTGVSQNPRHKITKRGQNVTFRCDPISEHNRLYWYRQTLGQGPEFLTYFQNEAQLEKSRLLSDRFSAERPKGSFSTLEIQRTEQGDSAMYLCASSSHTRGLKETQYFGPGTRLLVL.

The CDR3 protein is CAWGTGVAFF. For the CDR3, the DNA is TGTGCCTGGGGTACAGGGGTGGCTTTCTTT. The V gene is TRBV30, the J gene TRBJ1-1; 7 nucleotides line up with TRBD1. V dropped 5 bases and J dropped 11; count of bases not matched to a gene: 5. The germline V gene has CDR1 GTSNPN and CDR2 SVGIG (reference sequence). CDR3 length equals 10 residues.

The chain has TRBV20-1 and TRBJ1-1, with D hard to call. Deletions cut 8 bases from V and 2 bases from J, with 9 bases between. The CDR3 extends over 11 amino acids. Per germline, CDR1 DFQATT and CDR2 SNEGSKA (reference sequence). Here the CDR3 DNA reads TGCAGTTGCTGGGTAAACACTGAAGCTTTCTTT. Amino acid sequence: CSCWVNTEAFF.

The chain is built from TRBV25-1 and TRBJ2-2, with 10 bases lining up with TRBD1. Germline V gives CDR1 MGHDK, CDR2 SYGVNS. CDR3 length equals 15 residues. V lost 6 bases, J lost 4 bases, and 5 bases stayed unmatched. The CDR3 reads CASSVGTGVTGELFF. The CDR3 coding sequence is TGTGCCAGCAGCGTGGGGACAGGGGTCACCGGGGAGCTGTTTTTT.

This chain links TRBV19 with TRBJ2-6; D not certain. The V gene lost 5 bases and the J gene lost 2 bases, with 16 bases spanning the gap. The CDR3 length is 17 residues. Germline values: CDR1 LNHDA, CDR2 SQIVND (reference sequence). Written as DNA, the CDR3 is TGTGCCAGTAGTGGGGTCCTGGGAAGTACTGGGGCCAACGTCCTGACTTTC. Amino acid sequence: CASSGVLGSTGANVLTF.

The J gene is TRBJ1-1, the V gene TRBV5-1, with 9 bases fitting TRBD1. Unmatched junction bases numbered 6, after V lost 4 bases and J lost 5 bases. The germline V gene has CDR1 SGHRS and CDR2 YFSETQ. The CDR3 extends over 14 amino acids. CDR3 sequence reads: CASSQGQGRTEAFF. The CDR3 nucleotides read TGCGCCAGCAGCCAGGGACAGGGAAGGACTGAAGCTTTCTTT.

The chain is built from TRBV6-5 and TRBJ1-5; D is ambiguous. Per the germline V gene, CDR1 is MNHEY and CDR2 is SVGAGI. Trimming left V 6 bases short and J 7 bases short, with 13 bases between. The CDR3 consists of 13 residues. The CDR3 coding sequence is TGTGCCAGCAGCCCTACCGATGTCCAGCCCCAGCATTTT. Its protein product is CASSPTDVQPQHF.